A single sample gave rise to the 26 T cell receptor beta chains below, sequenced in a study of blood T cell repertoires in COVID-19. Assay used: immunoSEQ multiplex PCR; TCRdb lists only in-frame clones, some missing. The sample carries around 300,000 clones, 90% recorded once. The material sequenced was peripheral blood. These receptors all come from a woman between 40 and 50 years old with COVID-19, enrolled during active disease.

This clone was seen a single time. The chain couples TRBV30 to TRBJ2-3; D may be TRBD1 (6 bases). The CDR3 is 14 amino acids. V lost 0 bases, J lost 6 bases, and 13 bases lay in between. Germline V CDR1 and CDR2: GTSNPN, SVGIG (reference sequence). The CDR3 is CAWSVGRGIDTQYF. The CDR3 DNA reads TGTGCCTGGAGTGTAGGTAGGGGGATTGATACGCAGTATTTT.

The chain joins TRBV5-1 to TRBJ1-2; a weak D match, TRBD1 (6 bases). V gave up 2 bases and J gave up 4 bases, with 12 bases separating them. CDR3 length: 14 residues. CDR1 is SGHRS, CDR2 YFSETQ, per germline. This CDR3 reads CASSLNRVGYGYTF. The CDR3 DNA follows: TGCGCCAGCAGCTTAAACAGGGTGGGCTATGGCTACACCTTC.

The chain joins TRBV30 to TRBJ2-2; D possibly corresponds to TRBD2 (6 bases). The germline CDR1 and CDR2 sequences are GTSNPN and SVGIG (reference sequence). Trimming removed 4 bases from V and 2 bases from J, with 11 bases in between. This CDR3 spans 14 amino acids. The CDR3 sequence: CAWTPGTNTGELFF. In DNA, the CDR3 is TGTGCCTGGACTCCCGGGACTAACACCGGGGAGCTGTTTTTT.

The rearrangement uses TRBV9 and TRBJ2-1, with 7 bases fitting TRBD1. Germline CDR1 reads SGDLS; CDR2 reads YYNGEE. J gave up 0 bases and V 6 bases, and 9 bases lay outside the gene matches. The CDR3 has 16 residues. The CDR3 protein is CASNPQGQVSYNEQFF. The CDR3 DNA is TGTGCCAGCAACCCACAGGGGCAGGTCTCCTACAATGAGCAGTTCTTC. Full variable domain (rest looked up from reference TRBV9 and TRBJ2-1): DSGVTQTPKHLITATGQRVTLRCSPRSGDLSVYWYQQSLDQGLQFLIQYYNGEERAKGNILERFSAQQFPDLHSELNLSSLELGDSALYFCASNPQGQVSYNEQFFGPGTRLTVL.

The V gene is TRBV3-1 (or the pseudogene TRBV3-2), the J gene TRBJ1-3; a possible D gene is TRBD1 (5 bases). The germline CDR1 and CDR2 sequences are LGHDT and YNNKEL (reference sequence). Trimming took off 6 bases at V and 0 bases at J, with 12 bases between the two ends. This CDR3 is 15 amino acids long. DNA for the CDR3: TGTGCCAGCAGAACAGGTGCCTTCTCTGGAAACACCATATATTTT. Protein sequence: CASRTGAFSGNTIYF.

The chain carries TRBV5-1 and TRBJ1-1; 7 nucleotides match TRBD1. CDR3 length: 15 amino acids. CDR1 is SGHRS and CDR2 is YFSETQ in the germline V gene. The V segment lost 4 bases and the J segment 1 base; nucleotides outside the gene matches: 7. The CDR3 bases are TGCGCCAGCAGCCGCATGACAGGGTCGAACACTGAAGCTTTCTTT. Encoded protein: CASSRMTGSNTEAFF.

The genes are TRBV14 and TRBJ2-3, with 7 bases identical to TRBD1. V shed 3 bases, J shed 2 bases, and the junction held 5 bases outside the gene matches. Per germline, CDR1 SGHDN and CDR2 FVKESK. The CDR3 has 15 amino acids. The CDR3 DNA sequence: TGTGCCAGCAGCCACCTGACAGGGCCCACAGATACGCAGTATTTT. This encodes CASSHLTGPTDTQYF.

The chain carries TRBV7-6 and TRBJ2-4; D might be TRBD2 (5 bases). This CDR3 has 17 amino acids. Germline V gene data show CDR1 as SGHVS and CDR2 as FNYEAQ. V lost 5 bases, J lost 0 bases, and 17 bases lay in between. Here the CDR3 reads CASSPQREGGAKNIQYF. CDR3 coding DNA: TGTGCCAGCAGCCCCCAGAGGGAAGGTGGAGCCAAAAACATTCAGTACTTC.

The genes are TRBV28 and TRBJ1-1, with 11 bases fitting TRBD1. J gave up 5 bases and V 7 bases, and 12 bases lay outside the gene matches. The germline CDR1 and CDR2 sequences are MDHEN and SYDVKM. This CDR3 has 16 amino acids. The CDR3 loop reads CASKIRAGQGATEAFF. The CDR3, as DNA: TGTGCCAGCAAAATTCGAGCCGGACAGGGGGCGACTGAAGCTTTCTTT.

This chain connects TRBV6-5 to TRBJ2-7; TRBD1 matches 10 bases. The CDR3 has 15 amino acids. Germline V gene data show CDR1 as MNHEY and CDR2 as SVGAGI. V gave up 5 bases and J gave up 5 bases; unmatched junction bases: 9. Here the CDR3 DNA reads TGTGCCAGCAGTCCCGGGACAGGGGAGGTCCACGAGCAGTACTTC. Translated: CASSPGTGEVHEQYF.

The chain has TRBV30 and TRBJ2-6; possibly TRBD1 for D (6 bases). The CDR3 spans 16 residues. The ends were cut back, 3 bases at V and 1 base at J, with 13 bases in the middle. Germline values: CDR1 GTSNPN, CDR2 SVGIG (reference sequence). The CDR3 bases are TGTGCCTGGAGAGCCACAGGGCAATCTGGGGCCAACGTCCTGACTTTC. Translated: CAWRATGQSGANVLTF. The complete variable domain, with remaining parts taken from reference TRBV30 and TRBJ2-6, reads SQTIHQWPATLVQPVGSPLSLECTVEGTSNPNLYWYRQAAGRGLQLLFYSVGIGQISSEVPQNLSASRPQDRQFILSSKKLLLSDSGFYLCAWRATGQSGANVLTFGAGSRLTVL.

This rearrangement joins TRBV7-9 to TRBJ2-1; D uncertain. The CDR3 runs to 15 residues. V shed 5 bases and J shed 8 bases, with 19 bases lying between them. Germline CDR1 SEHNR, CDR2 FQNEAQ (reference sequence). The CDR3 sequence is CASSLFITPADEQFF. The CDR3 DNA reads as TGTGCCAGCAGCCTCTTTATAACGCCCGCGGATGAGCAGTTCTTC.

The rearrangement links TRBV14 to TRBJ2-2; D is ambiguous. CDR1 and CDR2 from the germline V gene are SGHDN and FVKESK. Trimming took 0 bases from V and 4 from J, leaving 15 bases between them. The CDR3 loop spans 17 amino acids. CDR3 in amino acids: CASSQDEWLGGTGELFF. CDR3 nucleotide sequence: TGTGCCAGCAGCCAAGATGAATGGCTAGGTGGCACCGGGGAGCTGTTTTTT.

The chain combines TRBV25-1 with TRBJ2-1, with TRBD2 as a possible D gene (6 bases). The V end lost 3 bases, the J end lost 8 bases, and 14 bases lay between the germline ends. This CDR3 comprises 14 residues. Germline loops: CDR1 MGHDK, CDR2 SYGVNS. The CDR3, as DNA: TGTGCCAGCAGTGATCGCAGGGAGGTTGATGAGCAGTTCTTC. Translating it yields CASSDRREVDEQFF.

The chain has TRBV2 and TRBJ1-5; D is uncertain. The CDR3 is made up of 14 amino acids. CDR1 and CDR2 (germline): SNHLY, FYNNEI. Trimming removed 3 bases from V and 7 bases from J, with 13 bases in between. In DNA, the CDR3 is TGTGCCAGCAGTGATAGGGTAAGGGAGCAGCCCCAGCATTTT. This encodes CASSDRVREQPQHF.

The chain joins TRBV28 to TRBJ1-1; D gene uncertain. The CDR3 is 13 residues long. Trimming left V 4 bases short and J 3 bases short, with 9 bases between. Germline V gene lookup returns CDR1 MDHEN and CDR2 SYDVKM. Written as DNA, the CDR3 is TGTGCCAGCAGTTCTCGGAGGTACACTGAAGCTTTCTTT. It yields the protein CASSSRRYTEAFF.

This rearrangement joins TRBV27 to TRBJ1-2; tentative D call: TRBD1 (5 bases). This CDR3 has 14 amino acids. Germline V gene data show CDR1 as MNHEY and CDR2 as SMNVEV (reference sequence). With 5 bases removed from V and 2 bases from J, the gap between germline ends came to 12 bases. CDR3 residues: CASSPLSGNYGYTF. The CDR3 DNA reads as TGTGCCAGCAGTCCTCTATCAGGGAACTATGGCTACACCTTC.

The genes are TRBV15 and TRBJ1-4; the D is unclear. The germline CDR1 and CDR2 sequences are LNHNV and YYDKDF (reference sequence). The CDR3 runs to 18 residues. Trimming removed 0 bases from V and 2 bases from J, with 16 bases in between. DNA of the CDR3: TGTGCCACCAGCAGAGATAGAGCGACCGGAGGGACTAATGAAAAACTGTTTTTT. Translation gives CATSRDRATGGTNEKLFF.

The chain recombines TRBV5-1 with TRBJ2-2, with TRBD2 identical over 15 bases. The germline gives CDR1 SGHRS, CDR2 YFSETQ. V was pared by 3 bases and J by 4 bases, with 13 bases of the junction left unmatched. This CDR3 spans 20 amino acids. The CDR3 sequence: CASSSPGLAGGPGGTGELFF. The DNA for the CDR3 is TGCGCCAGCAGCTCTCCGGGACTAGCGGGAGGTCCCGGGGGCACCGGGGAGCTGTTTTTT.

This clone has a single count. The J gene is TRBJ2-1, the V gene TRBV27, with D unclear. Between the trimmed V and J ends, which lost 2 bases and 7 bases, there was a span of 3 bases. The CDR3 has 11 amino acids. Germline CDR1 MNHEY, CDR2 SMNVEV (reference sequence). Written as DNA, the CDR3 is TGTGCCAGCAGTTTACCGAATGAGCAGTTCTTC. This encodes CASSLPNEQFF.

This clone was seen once. The genes are TRBV28 and TRBJ2-1; the D gene is possibly TRBD2 (5 bases). The germline V and J ends were trimmed by 0 bases and 4 bases, with 13 bases remaining between them. From germline, CDR1 is MDHEN and CDR2 SYDVKM. This CDR3 region has 16 residues. CDR3 DNA: TGTGCCAGCAGTTTATGGGAGGAGCCTCAGTACAATGAGCAGTTCTTC. Encoded protein: CASSLWEEPQYNEQFF.

V is TRBV27 and J is TRBJ1-6, with TRBD1 as a possible D gene (6 bases). Trimming took 7 bases from V and 3 from J, leaving 16 bases between them. Germline loops: CDR1 MNHEY, CDR2 SMNVEV (reference sequence). This CDR3 has 16 amino acids. CDR3 residues: CASTPPTGVYNSPLHF. The CDR3 region has the DNA TGTGCCAGCACCCCACCGACAGGCGTCTATAATTCACCCCTCCACTTT.

The chain joins TRBV6-2 or TRBV6-3 to TRBJ2-3; D ambiguous. Germline-derived CDR1 and CDR2 are MNHEY and SVGEGT. CDR3 length equals 12 residues. V was clipped by 3 bases and J by 6 bases, with 7 bases between them. The CDR3 coding sequence is TGTGCCAGCAGTTATGATCGGGATACGCAGTATTTT. Protein: CASSYDRDTQYF.

The chain's CDR3 is CASSPALLYGYTF. The DNA for the CDR3 is TGTGCCAGCTCACCAGCACTGCTCTATGGCTACACCTTC. The chain recombines TRBV18 with TRBJ1-2; D gene uncertain. CDR1 and CDR2 from the germline V gene are KGHSH and LQKENI. This CDR3 region has 13 residues. The V and J ends lost 2 bases and 4 bases respectively, with 8 bases between them.

The CDR3 reads CASSLGGRTQYF. CDR3 sequence (DNA): TGTGCCAGCAGCTTAGGGGGCCGGACGCAGTATTTT. This chain joins TRBV11-3 and TRBJ2-3, with D perhaps matching TRBD1 (5 bases). Trimming removed 1 base at V and 9 bases at J, with 8 bases between. This CDR3 spans 12 amino acids. Germline-derived CDR1 and CDR2 are SGHNT and YENEEA.

V gene TRBV5-6 combines with J gene TRBJ2-1; 8 bases match TRBD1. Germline-derived CDR1 and CDR2 are SGHDT and YYEEEE. CDR3 length: 14 amino acids. The V and J ends lost 1 base and 15 bases, in that order; junction bases with no gene match: 12. DNA for the CDR3: TGTGCCAGCAGCTTGTTTGGCAGGGGGCTGGGTCTGTTCTTC. It is translated as CASSLFGRGLGLFF.